Shown below are 10 T cell receptor beta chains from a single sample sequenced in a study of cytomegalovirus exposure and HLA in healthy donors. PCR amplification relied on 60 Vbeta primers (plus 13 Jbeta primers). Libraries were prepared by immunoSEQ multiplex PCR; TCRdb keeps only in-frame clonotypes and omits some of them. The data contain roughly 170,000 clones, less than 90% of them seen just once; the ten biggest clones take up just over 4.5%. The sequencing input was PBMCs. These receptor sequences come from a woman between 45 and 65 years old in good health and CMV-seropositive.

The rearrangement links TRBV14 to TRBJ1-6, with D perhaps TRBD1 (6 bases). With 5 bases removed from V and 7 bases from J, the gap between germline ends came to 15 bases. The V gene's germline CDR1 is SGHDN and CDR2 FVKESK. The CDR3 spans 15 residues. CDR3: CASSARQGWNSPLHF. CDR3 DNA sequence: TGTGCCAGCAGCGCCCGGCAGGGGTGGAATTCACCCCTCCACTTT.

J is TRBJ2-4 and V is TRBV7-2; tentatively, D is TRBD1 (5 bases). The CDR3 extends over 18 amino acids. Trimming took 4 bases from V and 4 from J, leaving 23 bases between them. The germline gives CDR1 SGHTA, CDR2 FQGNSA. CDR3 amino acids: CASSSALTESVGKNIQYF. The CDR3 DNA reads TGTGCCAGCAGCTCCGCCTTGACAGAATCTGTTGGGAAAAACATTCAGTACTTC.

The genes are TRBV7-8 and TRBJ1-2, with TRBD1 as a possible D gene (5 bases). Deletions cut 2 bases from V and 8 bases from J, with 12 bases between. This CDR3 has 13 amino acids. From germline, CDR1 is SGHVS and CDR2 FQNEAQ. The CDR3 bases are TGTGCCAGCAGCTTAAGGCAACAGGACGGCTACACCTTC. Translated, it gives CASSLRQQDGYTF.

CDR3 in amino acids: CASTLPGGALYEQYF. The CDR3 DNA follows: TGTGCCAGCACCCTACCGGGGGGAGCCCTCTACGAGCAGTACTTC. The chain links TRBV6-1 to TRBJ2-7; 7 bases match TRBD2. This CDR3 is built from 15 residues. The trim removed 7 bases at V and 3 bases at J, leaving 12 bases unmatched. The germline V gene encodes CDR1 MNHNS and CDR2 SASEGT.

With regard to this clone: A read error may account for a junction end that differs from germline. This chain joins TRBV7-2 and TRBJ2-5; D gene uncertain. Germline CDR1 reads SGHTA; CDR2 reads FQGNSA. There are 16 residues in the CDR3. CDR3: CASSLAFIAGKETQYF. DNA for the CDR3: TGTGCCAGCAGTTTAGCCTTTATTGCAGGCAAGGAGACCCAGTACTTC.

The chain links TRBV4-2 to TRBJ2-7; weak D call: TRBD2 (5 bases). Germline CDR1 reads LGHNA; CDR2 reads YNFKEQ. This CDR3 comprises 16 residues. The V end lost 4 bases, the J end lost 4 bases, and 20 bases lay between the germline ends. The CDR3 loop reads CASSLANLALGYEQYF. The CDR3 DNA sequence: TGTGCCAGCAGCCTAGCAAACCTAGCCTTGGGGTACGAGCAGTACTTC.

The rearrangement uses TRBV7-2 and TRBJ2-1, with TRBD2 matching 7 bases. With V trimmed by 2 bases and J by 8 bases, 12 bases remained unmatched. The CDR3 is 16 residues long. Germline V gene sequence: CDR1 SGHTA, CDR2 FQGNSA. For the CDR3, the DNA is TGTGCCAGCAGCTTAATTGCGGGGGTATTTTTGGATGAGCAGTTCTTC. This gives the protein CASSLIAGVFLDEQFF.

The rearrangement links TRBV27 to TRBJ2-7; 9 bases fit TRBD2. CDR1 is MNHEY, CDR2 SMNVEV, per germline (reference sequence). J was trimmed by 3 bases and V by 1 base; bases with no gene match: 4. CDR3 length: 15 amino acids. This chain's CDR3 is CASSLFGTSFYEQYF. The CDR3, as DNA: TGTGCCAGCAGTTTATTTGGGACTAGCTTCTACGAGCAGTACTTC.

This clone was recorded only once. The chain recombines TRBV4-3 with TRBJ1-2; 11 nucleotides agree with TRBD1. V shed 1 base, J shed 4 bases, and the junction held 5 bases outside the gene matches. The CDR3 spans 16 residues. Germline V lookup: CDR1 LGHNA, CDR2 YSLEER. In nucleotides, the CDR3 is TGCGCCAGCAGCCAAGGGACAGGGGGCAGAGGCTATGGCTACACCTTC. Translation: CASSQGTGGRGYGYTF.

The rearrangement uses TRBV18 and TRBJ1-5, with TRBD1 matching over 10 bases. The CDR3 runs 15 residues. Germline V gene data show CDR1 as KGHSH and CDR2 as LQKENI. V dropped 3 bases and J dropped 4; count of bases not matched to a gene: 3. The CDR3 nucleotides are TGTGCCAGCTCACCTCCGGGACAGGGGAATCAGCCCCAGCATTTT. Protein sequence: CASSPPGQGNQPQHF.